This T cell receptor beta chain was obtained from a study of OX40 agonist ivuxolimab in advanced cancers. Study as a whole: At doses from 0.01 to 10 mg/kg, patients were given intravenous ivuxolimab every 2 weeks. Antecedent anti-PD-1, anti-PD-L1 or anti-CTLA-4 therapy was permissible, with over 35% having received some. Three patients, one with hepatocellular carcinoma and two with cutaneous melanoma, achieved partial responses.

The method was immunoSEQ multiplex PCR; TCRdb's version includes in-frame clones alone and lacks a portion of them. The table includes under 90,000 clones, 93% detected once. The CDR3 has 11 residues. The germline gives CDR1 SGHNT, CDR2 YYREEE (reference sequence). V lost 4 bases, J lost 4 bases, and 6 bases lay in between. This clone occurred once. Antigen unknown. Study-level findings and limits: Clones of CD4+ and CD8+ blood T cells grew by week 6 at doses of 0.1 to 3.0 mg/kg.

The clonotype originates from an adult with an advanced solid tumor such as melanoma, head and neck, liver or kidney cancer. The sample in question was CD4+ or CD8+ T cells sorted from blood, obtained in a trial of the OX40 agonist ivuxolimab. The chain has TRBV5-4 and TRBJ2-7, with D perhaps TRBD1 (6 bases). CDR3 amino acids: CASSGTYEQYF. In nucleotides, the CDR3 is TGTGCCAGCAGCGGGACATACGAGCAGTACTTC.